This TCR beta chain was identified in a study of T cells in Graves' hyperthyroidism and ophthalmopathy. This clonotype was recorded at least ten times. The CDR3 runs to 12 residues. Trimming shortened V by 1 base and J by 8 bases, and 9 bases separated the two germline ends. From germline, CDR1 is DFQATT and CDR2 SNEGSKA (reference sequence). Template material for amplifying TCR beta CDR3 regions consisted of RNA transcripts. When the TCR CDR3 underwent first-round RT-PCR, the HTBI primer set was used. Each CDR3 protein is one row after TCRdb ran MiXCR on the multiplex PCR reads. The sample lists fewer than 450,000 distinct CDR3 sequences; about 15% were seen once. Each person with ophthalmopathy scored at least 3 on the Clinical Activity Score, reached NOSPECS grade 4 or higher, and had been ill under 3 months. Patients were excluded because of uncontrolled infection, other autoimmune disease, pregnancy or lactation.

This chain uses TRBV20-1 with TRBJ2-1; D call uncertain. Material: blood. The source is a woman between 55 and 75 years old with Graves' ophthalmopathy. The CDR3 nucleotides read TGCAGTGCTAGAGGTTCATGGGATGAGCAGTTCTTC. Translating it yields CSARGSWDEQFF.